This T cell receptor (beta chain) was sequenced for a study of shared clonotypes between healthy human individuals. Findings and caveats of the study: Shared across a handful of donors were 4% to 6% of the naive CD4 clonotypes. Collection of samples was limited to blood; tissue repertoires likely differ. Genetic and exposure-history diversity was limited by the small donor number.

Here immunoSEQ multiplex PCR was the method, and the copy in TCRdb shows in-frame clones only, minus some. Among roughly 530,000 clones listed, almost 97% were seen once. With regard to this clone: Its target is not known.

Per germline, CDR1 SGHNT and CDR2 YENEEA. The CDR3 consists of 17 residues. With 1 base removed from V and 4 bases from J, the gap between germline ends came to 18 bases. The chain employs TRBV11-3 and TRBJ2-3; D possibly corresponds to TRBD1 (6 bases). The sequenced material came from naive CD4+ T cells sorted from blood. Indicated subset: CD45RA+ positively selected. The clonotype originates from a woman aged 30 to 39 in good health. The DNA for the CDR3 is TGTGCCAGCAGCTTAGCCCCTCAGGGGCGAGAACCAGATACGCAGTATTTT. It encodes CASSLAPQGREPDTQYF.